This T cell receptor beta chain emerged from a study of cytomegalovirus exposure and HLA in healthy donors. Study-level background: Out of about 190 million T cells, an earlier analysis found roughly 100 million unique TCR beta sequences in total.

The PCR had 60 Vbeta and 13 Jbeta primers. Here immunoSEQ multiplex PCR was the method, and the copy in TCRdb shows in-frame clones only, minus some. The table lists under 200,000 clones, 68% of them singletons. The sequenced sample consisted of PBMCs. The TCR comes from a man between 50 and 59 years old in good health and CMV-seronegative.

The CDR3 nucleotides read TGTGCCAGCAGCTTATCACCGGGACTTAGCTACGAGCAGTACTTC. Its protein product is CASSLSPGLSYEQYF. The J gene is TRBJ2-7, the V gene TRBV7-3; D might be TRBD2 (6 bases). CDR1 and CDR2 from the germline V gene are SGHTA and FQGTGA. V shed 2 bases and J shed 3 bases, with 14 bases lying between them. This CDR3 has 15 amino acids.